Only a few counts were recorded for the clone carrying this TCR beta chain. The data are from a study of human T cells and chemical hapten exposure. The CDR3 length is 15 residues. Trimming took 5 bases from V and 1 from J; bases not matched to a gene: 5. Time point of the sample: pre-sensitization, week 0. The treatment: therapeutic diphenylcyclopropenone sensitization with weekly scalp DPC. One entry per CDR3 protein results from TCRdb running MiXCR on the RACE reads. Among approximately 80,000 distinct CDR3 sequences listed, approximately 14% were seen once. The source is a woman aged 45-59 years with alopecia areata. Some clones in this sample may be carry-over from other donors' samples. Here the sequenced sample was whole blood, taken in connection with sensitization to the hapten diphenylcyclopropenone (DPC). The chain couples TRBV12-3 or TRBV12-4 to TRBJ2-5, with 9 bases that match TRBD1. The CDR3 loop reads CASSPLQGAQETQYF. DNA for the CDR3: TGTGCCAGCAGTCCGTTACAGGGGGCCCAAGAGACCCAGTACTTC.